This record concerns one T cell receptor beta chain sequence. This sample is part of a study of T cell changes during pregnancy in multiple sclerosis. Data came from immunoSEQ multiplex PCR; TCRdb stores just in-frame clones and leaves some out. Of tens of thousands of clones listed, 85% to 95% are singletons. V gave up 4 bases and J gave up 7 bases; unmatched junction bases: 8. This CDR3 is 15 amino acids long. Germline loops: CDR1 SGHRS, CDR2 YFSETQ. The chain employs TRBV5-1 and TRBJ2-1; 10 bases agree with TRBD1. This sequence was found in a female donor with multiple sclerosis, enrolled in a pregnancy study. The sample was CD4+ T cells from peripheral blood mononuclear cells, taken in the second trimester of pregnancy. The CDR3 DNA sequence: TGCGCCAGCAGCGAGGGAGCGGGACAGGGGAATGAGCAGTTCTTC. Translation: CASSEGAGQGNEQFF.